These T cell receptor beta chains were read from a single sample in a study of spatial heterogeneity in lung cancer. MiXCR, applied by TCRdb to the 5' RACE reads, yields one record per CDR3 protein. The sample carries about 120,000 distinct CDR3 sequences, approximately 12% recorded once. The sequencing here drew on PBMCs, taken at follow-up. The source is a male donor with early-stage non-small cell lung cancer. The CDR3 runs from the conserved cysteine through the conserved F or W. The order of the fields is CDR3 length, D gene, clone size, J gene, V gene, CDR3 protein, CDR3 DNA. D genes are given only for firm matches. Not every row has a clone size; where given, it reads once, few, many or a size class.

15 | NA | many | TRBJ1-1 | TRBV29-1 | CSVEATHRANPEAFF | TGCAGCGTTGAAGCAACTCACAGGGCAAACCCTGAAGCTTTCTTT
11 | NA | many | TRBJ1-3 | TRBV20-1 | CSAGKTNTIYF | TGCAGTGCGGGGAAAACCAACACCATATATTTT
12 | NA | many | TRBJ2-7 | TRBV6-2/TRBV6-3 | CASSYEGDEQYF | TGTGCCAGCAGTTACGAAGGGGACGAGCAGTACTTC
14 | NA | many | TRBJ2-5 | TRBV5-6 | CASSLQGPQETQYF | TGTGCCAGCAGCCTCCAGGGGCCCCAAGAGACCCAGTACTTC
13 | TRBD1 | many | TRBJ2-2 | TRBV29-1 | CSVRTGGTGELFF | TGCAGCGTCCGGACAGGGGGCACCGGGGAGCTGTTTTTT
14 | NA | NA | TRBJ2-5 | TRBV18 | CASSPRDGQETQYF | TGTGCCAGCTCACCGAGGGACGGCCAAGAGACCCAGTACTTC
14 | NA | NA | TRBJ1-2 | TRBV12-3/TRBV12-4 | CASSFGRGCYGYTF | TGTGCCAGCAGTTTCGGCAGGGGTTGCTATGGCTACACCTTC
13 | NA | many | TRBJ2-4 | TRBV20-1 | CSVPVLAKNIQYF | TGCAGTGTCCCAGTGCTAGCCAAAAACATTCAGTACTTC
14 | NA | few | TRBJ1-3 | TRBV6-5 | CASSPAGNGNTIYF | TGTGCCAGCAGTCCAGCGGGGAATGGAAACACCATATATTTT
16 | NA | NA | TRBJ1-3 | TRBV18 | CASSPPSGGQGNTIYF | TGTGCCAGCTCACCACCGTCGGGGGGCCAAGGAAACACCATATATTTT
15 | NA | few | TRBJ1-5 | TRBV6-6 | CASSYSQYSNQPQHF | TGTGCCAGCAGTTACTCCCAATATAGCAATCAGCCCCAGCATTTT
14 | NA | few | TRBJ1-5 | TRBV2 | CASSEPYSNQPQHF | TGTGCCAGCAGTGAACCCTATAGCAATCAGCCCCAGCATTTT
17 | TRBD1 | few | TRBJ2-6 | TRBV7-9 | CASSIGQGVTGANVLTF | TGTGCCAGCAGCATTGGACAGGGGGTCACTGGGGCCAACGTCCTGACTTTC
17 | TRBD1 | NA | TRBJ2-1 | TRBV4-1 | CASSQTGTGAAYNEQFF | TGCGCCAGCAGCCAAACCGGGACAGGGGCCGCCTACAATGAGCAGTTCTTC
15 | NA | few | TRBJ1-2 | TRBV4-3 | CASSQGIPANYGYTF | TGCGCCAGCAGCCAAGGGATACCGGCTAACTATGGCTACACCTTC
14 | NA | few | TRBJ1-2 | TRBV9 | CASSMPLAGYGYTF | TGTGCCAGCAGCATGCCCTTGGCGGGCTATGGCTACACCTTC
13 | NA | many | TRBJ2-6 | TRBV29-1 | CSAAGSGANVLTF | TGCAGCGCGGCAGGGTCCGGGGCCAACGTCCTGACTTTC
12 | NA | NA | TRBJ1-1 | TRBV12-3/TRBV12-4 | CASSFERTEAFF | TGTGCCAGCAGTTTCGAAAGGACTGAAGCTTTCTTT
15 | TRBD1 | few | TRBJ1-6 | TRBV6-1 | CASSGGTAYNSPLHF | TGTGCCAGCAGTGGTGGGACAGCTTATAATTCACCCCTCCACTTT
13 | NA | NA | TRBJ1-1 | TRBV24-1 | CATRDSLNTEAFF | TGTGCCACCAGAGACAGTCTGAACACTGAAGCTTTCTTT